This T cell receptor (beta chain) came from a study of T cell changes during pregnancy in multiple sclerosis. Assay used: immunoSEQ multiplex PCR; TCRdb lists only in-frame clones, some missing. The sample records tens of thousands of clones, 88% being singletons. V shed 5 bases and J shed 3 bases, with 8 bases lying between them. The CDR3 is made up of 13 amino acids. The germline V gene has CDR1 SGDLS and CDR2 YYNGEE. The gene calls are TRBV9 and TRBJ2-2, with D uncertain. The material sequenced was peripheral blood, taken in the first trimester of pregnancy. This TCR came from a female donor with multiple sclerosis, enrolled in a pregnancy study. The CDR3 is CASSESYTGELFF. The CDR3 DNA is TGTGCCAGCAGTGAAAGCTACACCGGGGAGCTGTTTTTT.